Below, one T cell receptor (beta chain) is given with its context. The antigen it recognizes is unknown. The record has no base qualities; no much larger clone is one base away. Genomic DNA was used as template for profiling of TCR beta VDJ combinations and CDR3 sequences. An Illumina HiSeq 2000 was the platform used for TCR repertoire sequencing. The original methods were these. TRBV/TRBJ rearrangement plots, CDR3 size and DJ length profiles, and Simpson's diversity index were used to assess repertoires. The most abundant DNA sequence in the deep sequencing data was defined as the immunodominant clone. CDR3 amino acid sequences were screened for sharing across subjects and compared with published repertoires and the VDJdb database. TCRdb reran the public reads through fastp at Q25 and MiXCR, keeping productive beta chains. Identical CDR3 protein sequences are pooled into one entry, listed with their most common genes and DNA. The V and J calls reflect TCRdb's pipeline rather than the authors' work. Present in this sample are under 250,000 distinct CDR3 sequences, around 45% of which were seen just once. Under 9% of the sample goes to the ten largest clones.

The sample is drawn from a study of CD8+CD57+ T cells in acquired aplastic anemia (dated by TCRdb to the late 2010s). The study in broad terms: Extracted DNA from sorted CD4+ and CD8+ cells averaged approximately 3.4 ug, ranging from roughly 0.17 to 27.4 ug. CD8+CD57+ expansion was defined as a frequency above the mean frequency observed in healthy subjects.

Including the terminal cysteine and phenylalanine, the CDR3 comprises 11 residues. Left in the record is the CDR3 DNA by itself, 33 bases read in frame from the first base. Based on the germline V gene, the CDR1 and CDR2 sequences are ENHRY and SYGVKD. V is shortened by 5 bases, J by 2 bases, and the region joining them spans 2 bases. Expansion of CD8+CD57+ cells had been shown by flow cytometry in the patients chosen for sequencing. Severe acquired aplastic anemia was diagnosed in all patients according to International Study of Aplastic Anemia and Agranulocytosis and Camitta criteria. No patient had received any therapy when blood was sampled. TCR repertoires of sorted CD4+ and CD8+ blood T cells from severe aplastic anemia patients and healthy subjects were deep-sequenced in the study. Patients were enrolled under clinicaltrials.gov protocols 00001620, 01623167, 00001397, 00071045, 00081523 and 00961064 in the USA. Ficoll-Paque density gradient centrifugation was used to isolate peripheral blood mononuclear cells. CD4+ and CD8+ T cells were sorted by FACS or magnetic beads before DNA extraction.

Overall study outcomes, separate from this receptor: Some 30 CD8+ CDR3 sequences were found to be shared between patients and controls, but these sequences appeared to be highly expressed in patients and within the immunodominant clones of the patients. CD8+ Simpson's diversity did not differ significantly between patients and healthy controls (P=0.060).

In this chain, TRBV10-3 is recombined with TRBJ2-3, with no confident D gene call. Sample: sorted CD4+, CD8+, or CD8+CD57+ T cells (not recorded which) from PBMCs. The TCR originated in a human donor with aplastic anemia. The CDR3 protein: CAISNTDTQYF. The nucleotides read TGTGCCATCAGTAACACAGATACGCAGTATTTT.